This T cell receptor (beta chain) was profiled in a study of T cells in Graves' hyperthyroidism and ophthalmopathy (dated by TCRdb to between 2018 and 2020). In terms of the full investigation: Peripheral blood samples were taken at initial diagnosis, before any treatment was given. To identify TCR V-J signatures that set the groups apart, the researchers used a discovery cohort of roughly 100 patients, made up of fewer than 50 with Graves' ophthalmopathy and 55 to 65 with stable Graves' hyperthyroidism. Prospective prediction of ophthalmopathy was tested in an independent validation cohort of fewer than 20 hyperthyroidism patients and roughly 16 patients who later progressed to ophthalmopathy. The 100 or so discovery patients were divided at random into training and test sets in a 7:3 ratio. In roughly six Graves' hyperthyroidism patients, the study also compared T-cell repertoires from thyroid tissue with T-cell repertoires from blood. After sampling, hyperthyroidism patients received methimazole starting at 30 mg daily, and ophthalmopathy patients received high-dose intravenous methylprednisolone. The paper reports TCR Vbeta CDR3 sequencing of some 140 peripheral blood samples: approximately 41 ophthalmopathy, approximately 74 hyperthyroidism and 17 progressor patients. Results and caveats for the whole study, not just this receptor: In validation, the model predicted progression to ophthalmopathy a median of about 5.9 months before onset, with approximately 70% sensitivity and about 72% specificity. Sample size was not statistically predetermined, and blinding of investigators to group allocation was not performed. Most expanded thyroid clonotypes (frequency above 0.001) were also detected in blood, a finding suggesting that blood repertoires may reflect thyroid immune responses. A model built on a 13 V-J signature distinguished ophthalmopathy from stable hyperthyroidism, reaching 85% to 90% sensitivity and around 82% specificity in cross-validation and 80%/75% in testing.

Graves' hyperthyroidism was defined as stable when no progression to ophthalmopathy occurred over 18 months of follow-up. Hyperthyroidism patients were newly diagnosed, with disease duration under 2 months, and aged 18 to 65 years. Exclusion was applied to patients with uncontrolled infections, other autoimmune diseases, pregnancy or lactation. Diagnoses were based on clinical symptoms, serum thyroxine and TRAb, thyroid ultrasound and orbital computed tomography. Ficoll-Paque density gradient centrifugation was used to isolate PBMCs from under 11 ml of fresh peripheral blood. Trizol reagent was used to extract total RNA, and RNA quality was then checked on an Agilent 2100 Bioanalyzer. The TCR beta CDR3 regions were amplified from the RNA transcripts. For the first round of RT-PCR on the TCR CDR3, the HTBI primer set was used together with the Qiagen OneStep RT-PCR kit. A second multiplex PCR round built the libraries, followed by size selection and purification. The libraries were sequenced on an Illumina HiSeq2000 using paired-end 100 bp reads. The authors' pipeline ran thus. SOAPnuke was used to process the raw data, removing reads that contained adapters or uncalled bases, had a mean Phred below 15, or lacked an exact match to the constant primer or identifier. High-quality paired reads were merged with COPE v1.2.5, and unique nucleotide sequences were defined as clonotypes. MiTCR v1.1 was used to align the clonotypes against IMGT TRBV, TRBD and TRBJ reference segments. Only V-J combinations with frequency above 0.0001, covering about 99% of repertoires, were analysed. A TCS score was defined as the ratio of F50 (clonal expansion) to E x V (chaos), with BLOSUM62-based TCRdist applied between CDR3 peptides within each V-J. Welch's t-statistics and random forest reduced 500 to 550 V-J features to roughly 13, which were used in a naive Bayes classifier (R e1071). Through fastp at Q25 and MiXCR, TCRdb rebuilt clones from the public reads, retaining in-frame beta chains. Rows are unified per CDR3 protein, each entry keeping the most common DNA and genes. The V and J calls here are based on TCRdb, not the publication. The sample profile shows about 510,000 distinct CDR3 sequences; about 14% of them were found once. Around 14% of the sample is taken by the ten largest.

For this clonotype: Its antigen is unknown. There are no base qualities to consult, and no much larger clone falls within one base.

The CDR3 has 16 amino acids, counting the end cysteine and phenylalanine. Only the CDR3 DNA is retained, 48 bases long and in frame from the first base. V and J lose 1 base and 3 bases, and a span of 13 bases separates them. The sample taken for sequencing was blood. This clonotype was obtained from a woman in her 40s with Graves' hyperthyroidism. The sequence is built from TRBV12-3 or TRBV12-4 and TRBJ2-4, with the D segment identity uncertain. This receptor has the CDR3 CASSLDLRVGKNIQYF. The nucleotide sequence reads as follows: TGTGCCAGCAGTTTAGACCTAAGGGTTGGCAAAAACATTCAGTACTTC.